The present T cell receptor (beta chain) was sequenced within a study of CXCR3-negative and CXCR3-positive naive CD8 T cells. Through 5' RACE with UMI labels, the TRB cDNA libraries were prepared. Reanalyzing the 5' RACE reads, TCRdb keeps one entry per CDR3 protein, without DNA. The specimen's table records about 60,000 distinct CDR3 sequences. The CDR3 loop spans 16 amino acids. Germline CDR1 reads SGHTA; CDR2 reads FQGNSA. About this clonotype itself: What it recognizes is unknown.

CD45RO-CCR7+CD27+CD95- marked naive CD8+ T cells. Study results and limitations: Against CXCR3-negative naive cells, CXCR3-positive naive cells showed more hydrophobic TRB CDR3s.

Sequenced material: naive CXCR3+ CD8+ T cells from blood. This sample's subset: CD45RO-CCR7+CD27+CD95- naive CD8+ T cells expressing CXCR3 (TNR3+). This receptor was taken from a human donor in good health. Some clones in this sample may be carry-over from other donors' samples. The V and J genes are TRBV7-2 and TRBJ2-7; TCRdb indicates TRBD2, and absent DNA this call remains unverified. The CDR3 loop is CASSQNILAGGNEQYF.